The clone carrying this TCR beta chain was recorded many times. Clinical symptoms, serum thyroxine, TRAb, thyroid ultrasound and orbital computed tomography determined diagnosis. The entry originates in a study of Graves' ophthalmopathy and Graves' hyperthyroidism. Transcripts of RNA were the source for amplifying TCR beta CDR3 regions. HTBI-primed first-round RT-PCR preceded second-round multiplex PCR. One entry per CDR3 protein, called by TCRdb with MiXCR from the multiplex PCR reads. The table includes roughly 410,000 distinct CDR3 sequences, 15% detected once. The CDR3 is made up of 16 amino acids. Germline CDR1 is SGHTA and CDR2 is FQGTGA. V dropped 3 bases and J dropped 7; count of bases not matched to a gene: 12.

The J gene is TRBJ2-7, the V gene TRBV7-3, with TRBD1 matching over 10 bases. This TCR was sampled from a woman between 18 and 30 years old with stable Graves' hyperthyroidism. Input material: peripheral blood. In DNA, the CDR3 is TGTGCCAGCAGCTTGTCGCCGGACAGGGGGGCAAGGGAGCAGTACTTC. The encoded protein is CASSLSPDRGAREQYF.